This T cell receptor beta chain came from a study of blood T cell repertoires in COVID-19. V was cut by 5 bases and J by 4 bases, with 14 bases left in between. The CDR3 spans 14 residues. From germline, CDR1 is MDHEN and CDR2 SYDVKM. Clones were sequenced by immunoSEQ multiplex PCR, and TCRdb holds only the in-frame ones, with some missing. The table includes about 230,000 clones, around 89% detected once. The TCR originated in a man aged 30-40 years with COVID-19, enrolled during active disease. The material sequenced was peripheral blood. This chain links TRBV28 with TRBJ1-2; a possible D gene is TRBD1 (6 bases). CDR3 region: CASSLARGSYGYTF. The CDR3 DNA sequence: TGTGCCAGCAGTCTTGCGAGGGGGTCCTATGGCTACACCTTC.